This T cell receptor (beta chain) was retrieved from a study of PD-1 blockade in classical Hodgkin lymphoma. Study findings and constraints: Relapsed/refractory patients reportedly had the lowest baseline TCR diversity, below newly diagnosed patients, who were below healthy donors. Although disease activity or prior therapy may be involved, causes of the repertoire differences remain undefined.

Germline CDR1 SGDLS, CDR2 YYNGEE. The V gene lost 1 base and the J gene lost 0 bases, with 11 bases spanning the gap. There are 16 residues in the CDR3. Noted time point: newly diagnosed, previously untreated cHL patient sample. Peripheral samples used as comparators were newly diagnosed, untreated classical Hodgkin lymphoma PBMCs. Repertoires were generated with immunoSEQ multiplex PCR, while TCRdb's copy carries only in-frame clones and drops some. The sample holds 70,000 or so clones, 93% seen once. Concerning this clone itself: Its antigen is unknown.

The sequenced sample consisted of peripheral blood mononuclear cells (PBMCs). The receptor was derived from a human donor with classical Hodgkin lymphoma. The rearrangement joins TRBV9 to TRBJ1-3; D ambiguous. DNA of the CDR3: TGTGCCAGCAGCGTAAGTCCGGCGGGCTCTGGAAACACCATATATTTT. It codes for CASSVSPAGSGNTIYF.